One T cell receptor (beta chain) is described in this entry. Its antigen is unknown. In germline, CDR1 is DFQATT, CDR2 SNEGSKA (reference sequence). The CDR3 has 10 residues. V lost 3 bases and J 10 bases, leaving 9 bases between the germline ends. The sample is drawn from a study of blood T cells in healthy people across ages. Findings of the study overall: Fewer expanded clones and more diversity marked long-lived versus aged donors.

Using a J-beta primer mix together with a sample-barcoded 5' primer, a second PCR was run for roughly 6 to 12 cycles. TCRdb reanalysed the 5' RACE reads using MiXCR and keeps one entry per CDR3 protein. This sample has about 1.1 million distinct CDR3 sequences; around two fifths occur once, and the top ten carry less than 15%. Sequenced sample: blood. The source is a man in his late teens or twenties in good health. The chain joins TRBV20-1 to TRBJ1-2; D is uncertain. The CDR3 sequence: CSARRRDYTF. In nucleotides, the CDR3 is TGCAGTGCTAGGAGGAGGGACTACACCTTC.